Listed here are 27 T cell receptor beta chains from one sample, sequenced in a study of tumor-infiltrating lymphocytes in primary liver carcinoma (TCRdb year 2017). TRIzol reagent was used to extract blood RNA from unsorted whole blood, while the DNeasy Blood & Tissue kit provided the germline DNA. Data came from an Illumina HiSeq 2500. Starting from around 500 ng total RNA, TCRbeta-specific cDNA was produced by reverse transcription with a constant-region primer and ProtoScript II reverse transcriptase. Construction of the TCRbeta libraries relied on three nested rounds of multiplex PCR, following a slightly modified ARM-PCR procedure. Each of the first two PCR rounds ran for 10 cycles and used multiplex TRBV1-TRBV30 forward primers together with a Cbeta reverse primer. TCRdb handled the public reads itself, with Q25 trimming in fastp and clone calling in MiXCR, and kept productive beta chains. Entries that share a CDR3 protein sequence are merged under the most common genes and DNA. For this sample there are 300,000 to 350,000 distinct CDR3 sequences; about 61% appear just once. Of the sample, about 6.3% is held by the ten largest clones.

Specimen: peripheral blood. The receptors come from a man aged 35 to 55 with primary liver carcinoma and hepatitis B virus infection.

The chain employs TRBV4-1 and TRBJ2-3; 12 bases are a match to TRBD2. The ends lost 3 bases at V and 4 bases at J; junction bases unmatched: 11. CDR3 size: 18 residues. CDR1 and CDR2 (germline): MGHRA, YSYEKL. CDR3 sequence reads: CASSQATSGSVYADTQYF. As DNA, the CDR3 is TGCGCCAGCAGCCAGGCGACTAGCGGGAGTGTATACGCAGATACGCAGTATTTT.

The chain links TRBV5-6 to TRBJ1-1; a weak D match, TRBD1 (5 bases). Germline V gene lookup returns CDR1 SGHDT and CDR2 YYEEEE. CDR3 length equals 15 residues. Trimming pared 7 bases from V and 0 bases from J, leaving 16 bases between. CDR3 residues: CASQGWGGVNTEAFF. The CDR3 DNA is TGTGCCAGCCAAGGGTGGGGGGGGGTGAACACTGAAGCTTTCTTT. Based on the CDR3 plus reference TRBV5-6 and TRBJ1-1, the full variable domain is DAGVTQSPTHLIKTRGQQVTLRCSPKSGHDTVSWYQQALGQGPQFIFQYYEEEERQRGNFPDRFSGHQFPNYSSELNVNALLLGDSALYLCASQGWGGVNTEAFFGQGTRLTVV.

Notes on this clonotype: One base away lies a much larger clone, so this may be a sequencing read error. This sequence joins TRBV10-3 and TRBJ1-1; D is possibly TRBD1 (6 bases). Per germline, CDR1 ENHRY and CDR2 SYGVKD. Deletions cut 0 bases from V and 5 bases from J, with 13 bases between. This CDR3 contains 15 residues. The CDR3 loop is CAISESGWGATEAFF. The CDR3 bases are TGTGCCATCAGTGAGTCTGGGTGGGGGGCAACTGAAGCTTTCTTT.

As concerns this clonotype: This clone may be a read error of a much larger clone one base away. The chain carries TRBV6-5 and TRBJ2-3, with TRBD1 identical over 7 bases. In germline, CDR1 is MNHEY, CDR2 SVGAGI. The CDR3 consists of 15 residues. The chain's CDR3 is CASNYELGGGDTQYF. For the CDR3, the DNA is TGTGCCAGCAATTACGAGCTAGGGGGCGGCGATACGCAGTATTTT.

The chain is built from TRBV29-1 and TRBJ2-1, with 9 bases lining up with TRBD1. The germline V gene has CDR1 SQVTM and CDR2 ANQGSEA. The CDR3 spans 12 residues. J lost 13 bases, V lost 7 bases, and 11 bases had no gene match. Here the CDR3 reads CSALTGGGEQFF. CDR3 sequence (DNA): TGCAGCGCTCTGACAGGGGGGGGTGAACAGTTCTTC.

This clonotype has a count of ten or more. This chain connects TRBV5-4 to TRBJ1-2; a possible D gene is TRBD1 (5 bases). The CDR3 sequence is 13 residues long. Trimming removed 2 bases from V and 2 bases from J, with 7 bases in between. CDR1 is SGHNT and CDR2 is YYREEE in the germline V gene (reference sequence). CDR3 DNA: TGTGCCAGCAGCTTTCGGGGGAACTATGGCTACACCTTC. Protein: CASSFRGNYGYTF.

As concerns this clonotype: Likely a read error: the CDR3 ends without its conserved phenylalanine or tryptophan. The CDR3 sequence: CPSSHAGGLYEQYY. The DNA of the CDR3 is TGTCCCAGCAGCCACGCAGGGGGCTTGTACGAGCAGTACTAC. This chain uses TRBV14 with TRBJ2-7; 8 positions agree with TRBD1. Per the germline V gene, CDR1 is SGHDN and CDR2 is FVKESK. The CDR3 totals 14 residues.

The chain carries TRBV6-1 and TRBJ1-5; no clear D. Germline V gene data show CDR1 as MNHNS and CDR2 as SASEGT. With 7 bases removed from V and 0 bases from J, the gap between germline ends came to 10 bases. The CDR3 runs 14 residues. CDR3 coding DNA: TGTGCCAGCATAGCGGATCATAGCAATCAGCCCCAGCATTTT. It codes for CASIADHSNQPQHF.

Comment on this clonotype: A much larger clone differs from this one at a single base, so this may be a read error. V is TRBV4-2 and J is TRBJ1-2; tentative D call: TRBD1 (6 bases). Trimming shortened V by 4 bases and J by 8 bases, and 20 bases separated the two germline ends. The germline CDR1 and CDR2 sequences are LGHNA and YNFKEQ. This CDR3 is built from 15 residues. The CDR3, as DNA: TGTGCCAGCAGCCTGAAAGACCGGGGTACAGGGGGCTACACCTTC. Protein product: CASSLKDRGTGGYTF.

For this clonotype: No conserved phenylalanine or tryptophan is present at the end of the CDR3, so a read error is the likely explanation. The limits of the CDR3 on the DNA are not certain, so only TCRdb's listed CDR3 is given. The chain employs TRBV11-2 and TRBJ2-2. The CDR3 is 14 amino acids long, termini counted. CDR1 is SGHAT, CDR2 FQNNGV, per germline. CDR3 amino acids: CASSLDPLTGELLY.

With regard to this clonotype: A junction end diverges from the germline sequence, so it may reflect a read error. The gene calls are TRBV12-3 or TRBV12-4 and TRBJ2-2; D may correspond to TRBD1 or TRBD2 (5 bases each). The CDR3 extends over 15 amino acids. CDR3 sequence reads: CASSLGGANTGKLFF. The CDR3 DNA reads TGTGCCAGCAGTTTAGGAGGGGCGAACACCGGGAAGCTGTTTTTT.

Of note for this clonotype: This may come from a read error, since a much larger clone is one base off. This chain connects TRBV6-6 to TRBJ1-1; possible D gene TRBD1, 5 bases. There are 14 residues in the CDR3. From germline, CDR1 is MNHNY and CDR2 SVGAGI (reference sequence). The CDR3 DNA sequence: TGTGCCACGAAGCAGGGACCTCTGAACACTGAAACTTTCTTT. This encodes CATKQGPLNTETFF.

Note on this clonotype: At one of its ends the junction is not consistent with the germline gene, which may arise from a read error. The V call is TRBV11-2, the J call TRBJ2-3; 8 bases align to TRBD1. The CDR3 covers 14 residues. Germline lookup yields CDR1 SGHAT and CDR2 FQNNGV. CDR3 in DNA: TGTGGCAGCAACAGGGGGATTGGCACAGATACGCGGTATTTT. Its translation: CGSNRGIGTDTRYF.

A note on this clonotype: A much larger clonotype is one base distant, so this may be a read error. The rearrangement links TRBV4-1 to TRBJ2-1; 9 bases agree with TRBD2. This CDR3 contains 18 residues. Germline trimming cut 0 bases from V and 5 bases from J; bases unmatched to any gene: 11. In germline, CDR1 is MGHRA, CDR2 YSYEKL. The CDR3: CASSQDREIAGENNEQFF. CDR3 DNA sequence: TGCGCCAGCAGCCAAGATCGGGAGATAGCGGGGGAAAACAATGAGCAGTTCTTC.

Points on this clonotype: One end of the junction does not line up with germline, which may come from a read error. This CDR3 reads CASNLGGPNEKLFF. CDR3 DNA: TGTGCCAGCAATTTAGGAGGTCCTAATGAAAAACTGTTTTTT. The rearrangement links TRBV28 to TRBJ1-4; unclear D gene. Germline-derived CDR1 and CDR2 are MDHEN and SYDVKM. This CDR3 region has 14 residues.

This clonotype came up once. Being one base from a much bigger clone, this may be a read error. The genes are TRBV5-1 and TRBJ2-1; D gene unclear. Germline V gene sequence: CDR1 SGHRS, CDR2 YFSETQ. The CDR3 spans 14 residues. Trimming shortened V by 4 bases and J by 5 bases, and 13 bases separated the two germline ends. As DNA, the CDR3 is TGCGCCAGCAGCATGGGTCTGTCCCACAATGAGCAGTTCTTC. This encodes CASSMGLSHNEQFF.

This clonotype was counted at least ten times. The chain links TRBV4-1 to TRBJ2-7; no clear D gene. The V gene's germline CDR1 is MGHRA and CDR2 YSYEKL. The CDR3 covers 15 residues. The V end lost 1 base, the J end lost 3 bases, and 13 bases lay between the germline ends. The CDR3 DNA sequence: TGCGCCAGCAGCCAAGGTTCCCAGATGGGCTACGAGCAGTACTTC. It encodes CASSQGSQMGYEQYF.

On this clonotype: Given a much more abundant clone one base away, this may be a read error. The rearrangement joins TRBV4-3 to TRBJ2-7, with D perhaps matching TRBD2 (6 bases). The germline V gene has CDR1 LGHNA and CDR2 YSLEER. The CDR3 loop spans 15 amino acids. Trimming removed 0 bases at V and 4 bases at J, with 13 bases between. CDR3 DNA: TGCGCCAGCAGCCAAGAGGGCGGGAACTGGTACGAGCAGTACTTC. Protein sequence: CASSQEGGNWYEQYF.

A single count supports this clonotype. The junction departs from the called germline gene at one end, perhaps through a read error. The J gene is TRBJ2-1, the V gene TRBV11-2; TRBD1 is a possible D gene (6 bases). The CDR3 spans 14 residues. The V gene's germline CDR1 is SGHAT and CDR2 FQNNGV. The CDR3 region has the DNA TGTGCCAGCAGCTTAGAGGGGGCGTGGGATGAGCAGTGCTTC. It is translated as CASSLEGAWDEQCF. The whole variable domain, remainder taken from reference TRBV11-2 and TRBJ2-1, is EAGVAQSPRYKIIEKRQSVAFWCNPISGHATLYWYQQILGQGPKLLIQFQNNGVVDDSQLPKDRFSAERLKGVDSTLKIQPAKLEDSAVYLCASSLEGAWDEQCFGPGTRLTVL.

There are a few counts of this clonotype. The rearrangement uses TRBV28 and TRBJ2-1; 8 bases line up with TRBD2. Germline CDR1 and CDR2: MDHEN and SYDVKM. Losses at the gene ends were 1 base for V and 2 bases for J; bases not matched to a gene: 7. This CDR3 contains 17 residues. As DNA, the CDR3 is TGTGCCAGCAGTTTATTGAGCGGGAGTCGTCCCTACAATGAGCAGTTCTTC. Protein product: CASSLLSGSRPYNEQFF. The full variable domain, with the rest looked up from reference TRBV28 and TRBJ2-1, is DVKVTQSSRYLVKRTGEKVFLECVQDMDHENMFWYRQDPGLGLRLIYFSYDVKMKEKGDIPEGYSVSREKKERFSLILESASTNQTSMYLCASSLLSGSRPYNEQFFGPGTRLTVL.

This clonotype was counted only a few times. This chain connects TRBV5-1 to TRBJ2-5; possibly TRBD1 for D (8 bases). The CDR3 totals 14 residues. CDR1 is SGHRS and CDR2 is YFSETQ in the germline V gene. The V end lost 4 bases, the J end lost 7 bases, and 17 bases lay between the germline ends. The CDR3 loop is CASSRQTGEGTQYF. In nucleotides, the CDR3 is TGCGCCAGCAGCCGACAGACAGGGGAGGGGACCCAGTACTTC.

V usage is TRBV5-5 and J usage is TRBJ2-7; either TRBD1 or TRBD2 may supply D (5 bases each). CDR1 is SGHKS, CDR2 YYEKEE, per germline (reference sequence). Trimming stripped 3 bases from V and 7 bases from J, with 17 bases between. The CDR3 has 14 residues. DNA for the CDR3: TGTGCCAGCAGCTCGGGGCCAGGGTGGCAAGAGCAGTACTTC. It codes for CASSSGPGWQEQYF.

As regards this clonotype: The junction departs from germline at one end; a sequencing error may be responsible. The rearrangement links TRBV11-2 to TRBJ2-3, with D uncertain. Germline V gene lookup returns CDR1 SGHAT and CDR2 FQNNGV. There are 15 residues in the CDR3. The CDR3 nucleotides read TGTGCCGGCAGCTTAGACACCTCTAACACAGATACGCAGTATTTT. Amino acid sequence: CAGSLDTSNTDTQYF.

This clonotype was counted only a few times. Being one base from a much bigger clone, this may be a read error. The chain combines TRBV6-2 or TRBV6-3 with TRBJ1-1, with D perhaps matching TRBD1 (5 bases). Per the germline V gene, CDR1 is MNHEY and CDR2 is SVGEGT. The CDR3 is 12 residues long. This CDR3 is CDSRRGLSEAFF. The CDR3 DNA is TGTGACAGCAGACGGGGACTTTCTGAAGCTTTCTTT.

The chain links TRBV11-2 to TRBJ2-1, with 8 nucleotides matching TRBD2. Germline V gene data show CDR1 as SGHAT and CDR2 as FQNNGV. V trimming: 4 bases; J trimming: 5 bases; junction bases outside the gene matches: 10. The CDR3 extends over 16 amino acids. The CDR3 coding sequence is TGTGCCAGCAGCTCCTCGCCCGGGAGGGCCCACAATGAGCAGTTCTTC. Protein product: CASSSSPGRAHNEQFF.

As concerns this clonotype: The junction does not match germline at one end; this may be a read error. The rearrangement links TRBV11-2 to TRBJ1-5; D is uncertain. The CDR3 loop spans 16 amino acids. Germline values: CDR1 SGHAT, CDR2 FQNNGV. The CDR3 coding sequence is TGTGCCAACAGCGAAGGGCGAAAAAATAGCAATCAGCCCAAGCATTTT. Translated, it gives CANSEGRKNSNQPKHF.

The chain joins TRBV30 to TRBJ2-7, with TRBD1 as a possible D gene (6 bases). CDR3 length: 14 residues. CDR1 and CDR2 (germline): GTSNPN, SVGIG (reference sequence). V was pared by 4 bases and J by 4 bases, with 17 bases between. CDR3 bases: TGTGCCTGGACCGCCACCGGGACATCTTACGAGCAGTACTTC. Protein sequence: CAWTATGTSYEQYF.